Listed below are T cell receptor beta chains from one sample, sequenced in a study of tumor-infiltrating lymphocytes in primary liver carcinoma. One entry per CDR3 protein, called by TCRdb with MiXCR from the multiplex PCR reads. The sample has about 78,000 distinct CDR3 sequences; about 70% are singletons. The sample comprised liver tumor tissue from sampling region 4. The receptors originated from a woman aged 55-69 years with primary liver carcinoma and hepatitis B virus infection. The CDR3 runs from the conserved cysteine through the conserved F or W. Fields, in order: V gene, clone size, D gene, J gene, CDR3 DNA, CDR3 protein. D genes are given only for firm matches. The size of a clone is reported for some rows only, either as once, few or many, or as a class for expanded clones.

TRBV11-2	-	-	TRBJ1-2	TGTACCAGCAGCTTAGATCCGGTCAGGGCGCTGCGCTATGGTTACACCTTC	CTSSLDPVRALRYGYTF
TRBV6-6	-	-	TRBJ2-3	TGTGCTAGCACTTCTAGCGTAGATACACAGTATTTT	CASTSSVDTQYF
TRBV4-2	many	-	TRBJ1-2	TGTGCCAGCAGCCAAGAGAGGGAGATCCGGGGTTGGGGCTACACCTTC	CASSQEREIRGWGYTF
TRBV11-3	once	-	TRBJ2-3	TGTGTTAGCAGGCCGACGGCGTTTAGCACAGATACGCAGTATTTT	CVSRPTAFSTDTQYF
TRBV28	few	TRBD2	TRBJ2-3	TGTGCCAGCAGTTCGAGGCGAGGACTAGCGGGACGGTATACGCAGTATTTT	CASSSRRGLAGRYTQYF
TRBV12-3/TRBV12-4	-	-	TRBJ1-4	TGTGCCAGCAGTTTATCACCCACTTTCGCAACCAATGAAAAACTGTTTTTT	CASSLSPTFATNEKLFF
TRBV18	-	-	TRBJ2-6	TGTGCCAGCTCACCGACAGGTACTAGCTCTGGGGTCAACGTCCTGACTTTC	CASSPTGTSSGVNVLTF
TRBV7-9	-	TRBD2	TRBJ2-3	TGTGCCAGCAGCCGGGCACTAGCGCCCACAGACACGCAGTATTTT	CASSRALAPTDTQYF
TRBV12-3/TRBV12-4	-	TRBD2	TRBJ2-5	TGTCCCAGCAGCCAAGGAACTAGCGGGAGGGCCGAAGAGACCCAGTACTTC	CPSSQGTSGRAEETQYF
TRBV5-1	many	TRBD2	TRBJ2-5	TGCGCCAGCAGCCCCGGACTAGCGGGACGGTCAGAGACCCAGTACTTC	CASSPGLAGRSETQYF
TRBV11-2	-	TRBD2	TRBJ2-1	TGTGCCAGCAGCAGGAGACTAGCAGGAGGGCCGGGGGATATGCAGTTCTTC	CASSRRLAGGPGDMQFF
TRBV5-5	-	-	TRBJ1-6	TGTGCCAGCAGCCAGAGGACAGAGAACTATAATTCACCCCTCCGCTTT	CASSQRTENYNSPLRF
TRBV29-1	-	-	TRBJ2-2	TGCAGCATCGCGGGGCACTCAGGCGGGGAGCTGTTTTTT	CSIAGHSGGELFF
TRBV11-2	-	TRBD2	TRBJ2-7	TGCGCCAGCAGCTTAGATTGGGTCAGTCTAGCGGGTCCCTACATGCAGTACTTC	CASSLDWVSLAGPYMQYF
TRBV12-3/TRBV12-4	-	-	TRBJ2-7	TGTGCCATCAGTTCCCGCCCCTACGATCAGTACTTC	CAISSRPYDQYF
TRBV11-2	-	-	TRBJ2-2	TGTGCCAGTACCGACGTAGCCTGGGAGCTGCTTTTT	CASTDVAWELLF
TRBV12-3/TRBV12-4	-	-	TRBJ2-1	TGTGCCAGCAGTTCAGTGACTCCTACCTACAATGAGCAGTTCTTC	CASSSVTPTYNEQFF
TRBV12-3/TRBV12-4	-	-	TRBJ1-5	TGTGTCACCTCGGACTCTGGGGATGAGCCCCAGCATTTT	CVTSDSGDEPQHF
TRBV29-1	-	-	TRBJ2-5	TGCAGCGTTGAATTAGCCAAAGAGGCCCAGTACTTC	CSVELAKEAQYF
TRBV11-2	-	-	TRBJ2-7	TGTGTCAACAGCCCCCCTTCAGGGGCTAGCGAGCAGTACTTT	CVNSPPSGASEQYF
TRBV6-2/TRBV6-3	-	TRBD2	TRBJ2-2	TGTGCCATCAGTTATTGGGGTAGCGGGAGTGTTAACGGGGAACTGTTTTTT	CAISYWGSGSVNGELFF
TRBV5-1	many	TRBD2	TRBJ2-3	TGCGCCAGCAGTAGACTAGCCGATAGCACAGATACGCAGTATTTT	CASSRLADSTDTQYF
TRBV12-3/TRBV12-4	-	-	TRBJ2-7	TGTGCCAGCAGTCGAAGGGTAGGTATGTACGACCTGTACTTC	CASSRRVGMYDLYF
TRBV11-2	-	-	TRBJ2-7	TGTGGCAGCGGCTTAGGGCTAGTTCAAACCTCCTACAAGCAGTACTTC	CGSGLGLVQTSYKQYF
TRBV20-1	-	-	TRBJ1-2	TGCAGTGCTAGAGATGCAGCTAACGATGGCTACACCTTC	CSARDAANDGYTF
TRBV6-2/TRBV6-3	once	-	TRBJ2-2	TGTGCCAGCAGTTACGACTGGATAGAGACCGGGGAGCTGTTTTTT	CASSYDWIETGELFF
TRBV24-1	-	-	TRBJ2-5	TGTGCCACCAGTGATTCGTTGGGACATGAATACTTC	CATSDSLGHEYF
TRBV29-1	once	-	TRBJ2-1	TGCAGCGTTGAAGATTCGGACGGGACAAGGGCGTACAATGAGCAATTCTTC	CSVEDSDGTRAYNEQFF
TRBV11-2	-	-	TRBJ2-3	TGTGCCAGCATGCCCTCAGCAACTAGCACAGATACGCAGTATTTT	CASMPSATSTDTQYF
TRBV14	many	TRBD2	TRBJ2-7	TGTGCCAGCAGCCAAGATGGGACTAGCGGGAAGCAGCAGTACTTC	CASSQDGTSGKQQYF
TRBV11-1	-	-	TRBJ1-1	TGTACCAGTAGCCAGGACACATTGAACACTGAAGCTTTCTTT	CTSSQDTLNTEAFF
TRBV6-5	many	-	TRBJ1-2	TGTGCCAGCAGTGGGCGGGTGTCTGGCTACACCTTC	CASSGRVSGYTF
TRBV28	-	-	TRBJ2-6	TGTGCCAGCAGTTTACGACAGGACTTAAGCTCTGGGGCCAACGTCCTGACTTTC	CASSLRQDLSSGANVLTF
TRBV6-5	-	-	TRBJ1-4	TGTGCCAGCAGTTACGGGCCACTCGCAACTAATGAAAAACTGCTTTTT	CASSYGPLATNEKLLF
TRBV10-3	few	-	TRBJ2-3	TGTGCCATCAACGAGGGGTTCACAGATACGCAGTATTTT	CAINEGFTDTQYF
TRBV6-1	once	-	TRBJ2-7	TGTGCCAGCACTTTCGAACAGGGCGCCGGCTATGAGCAGTACTTC	CASTFEQGAGYEQYF
TRBV11-2	once	TRBD2	TRBJ2-1	TGTGCCAGCAGCTTAGAGAGCGGGAGTGCGAGTGAGCAATCCTTC	CASSLESGSASEQSF
TRBV12-3/TRBV12-4	-	-	TRBJ2-7	TGTGCCAGCAGTCTCTCGCAGGGCGCCTACGAGCGGTACTTC	CASSLSQGAYERYF
TRBV28	many	-	TRBJ2-5	TGTGCCAGCAATCCGAACACCCAAGAGACCCAGTACTTC	CASNPNTQETQYF
TRBV28	many	TRBD1	TRBJ2-7	TGTGCCAGCAGGGCACCCAGGACAGGGGGGAACGAGCAGTACTTC	CASRAPRTGGNEQYF
TRBV28	-	TRBD2	TRBJ2-7	TGTGCCAGCAGTTCCAGGACTAGCGGGAACTCCTACGAGGAGTACTTC	CASSSRTSGNSYEEYF
TRBV5-5	-	-	TRBJ1-1	TGTGCCGGCAGACGCGAGGGCTACACGATCACTGAAGCTTTCTTT	CAGRREGYTITEAFF
TRBV11-2	-	-	TRBJ2-1	TGTGCCAGCAGTGCCGGGACGGTAGATTACAGTGAGCAGTTCTTC	CASSAGTVDYSEQFF
TRBV13	many	-	TRBJ2-1	TGTGCCAGCAGCTTCTACGGGACAAGAGGCAATGAGCAGTTCTTC	CASSFYGTRGNEQFF
TRBV6-6	many	TRBD2	TRBJ2-1	TGTGCCAGCAGGCTTGGGACTAGCGGGAACTACAATGAGCAGTTCTTC	CASRLGTSGNYNEQFF
TRBV6-5	-	TRBD1	TRBJ2-7	TGTACCAGCAGTTTCGCCGGGACAGGCCTAGGTGGGCAGTATTTC	CTSSFAGTGLGGQYF
TRBV7-9	-	TRBD2	TRBJ2-7	TGTGCCAACAGCCTGGGACTAGCGGGCGGCGAGCAGTACTTC	CANSLGLAGGEQYF
TRBV6-6	-	-	TRBJ2-2	TGTGTCAGCAGTTACTCCGGGGGCGTAGCCGGGGAGCTGTCTTTT	CVSSYSGGVAGELSF
TRBV11-2	-	-	TRBJ1-2	TGTGCCAGCAGTTTAAAGAGGGGGTTCTATGGCTACACCTTC	CASSLKRGFYGYTF
TRBV6-1	-	-	TRBJ2-2	TGTGCCACCAGTGACAGGAGGGCCACCGGGGAGCTGTTTTTT	CATSDRRATGELFF
TRBV5-6	-	-	TRBJ1-2	TGTGCCAGCAGCTATGGGGCACCAAACTATGGCTACACCTTC	CASSYGAPNYGYTF
TRBV7-9	many	-	TRBJ2-3	TGTGCCAGCAGCTTATTCTACGTCCGGGAGCAGGCAGATACGCAGTATTTT	CASSLFYVREQADTQYF
TRBV29-1	once	TRBD2	TRBJ2-5	TGCAGCGTTGATCATCCTAGCGGGAGTGGGACCCAGTATTTC	CSVDHPSGSGTQYF
TRBV10-2	many	-	TRBJ2-5	TGCGCCAGCCGCCTTGGCGGCCAAGAGACCCAGTACTTC	CASRLGGQETQYF
TRBV6-5	-	-	TRBJ1-2	TGTGCCAGCAGTTACGAGGGGGGGCTTGGCTACACCTTC	CASSYEGGLGYTF
TRBV4-2	-	-	TRBJ2-3	TGTGCCAGCGGCCCCATCATGGGCACAGATGCGCAGTATTTT	CASGPIMGTDAQYF
TRBV28	-	-	TRBJ1-2	TGCGCCAGCAGTCAGACGGGCAAGTATGGCTACACCTTC	CASSQTGKYGYTF
TRBV12-3/TRBV12-4	-	TRBD1	TRBJ1-6	TGTGCCAGTAGCACCCGGTTAGGGACAGGGATTTCACCCCTCCACTTT	CASSTRLGTGISPLHF